Shown below are 25 T cell receptor beta chains from a single sample sequenced in a study of T cell repertoires in cytomegalovirus infection. Their cognate antigens are unknown. TCRdb reprocessed the reads via MiXCR and lists one record per CDR3 protein. The sample has 80,000 or so distinct CDR3 sequences, 20% to 30% seen once; the top ten hold approximately 48%. Sequenced material: CD8+ T cells from cultured PBMCs, taken from culture after CMV antigen stimulation. The receptor source for this set is a human donor in good health (CMV status not recorded). Some clones in this sample may be carry-over from other donors' samples.

CDR3 bases: TGTGCCAGCAGCCCCCCGGGCAGGGTAAACCCTAACTATGGCTACACCTTC. Protein: CASSPPGRVNPNYGYTF. This chain joins TRBV6-1 and TRBJ1-2; TRBD1 might be the D (5 bases). The germline V gene has CDR1 MNHNS and CDR2 SASEGT. V lost 6 bases and J 0 bases, leaving 20 bases between the germline ends. The CDR3 sequence is 17 residues long.

This chain connects TRBV6-2 or TRBV6-3 to TRBJ1-2; no firm D call. CDR3 length: 14 amino acids. Trimming shortened V by 4 bases and J by 0 bases, and 9 bases separated the two germline ends. Germline assignment: CDR1 MNHEY and CDR2 SVGEGT. The CDR3 sequence is CASSSLGTNYGYTF. CDR3 nucleotide sequence: TGTGCCAGCAGTTCCTTGGGGACTAACTATGGCTACACCTTC.

A few counts support this clonotype. V usage is TRBV3-1 and J usage is TRBJ1-2, with D possibly matching TRBD1 (6 bases). Between the trimmed V and J ends, which lost 6 bases and 3 bases, there was a span of 17 bases. Germline V lookup: CDR1 LGHDT, CDR2 YNNKEL (reference sequence). The CDR3 runs 15 residues. The CDR3 loop reads CASSEGRGPDYGYTF. Written as DNA, the CDR3 is TGTGCCAGCAGTGAAGGCAGGGGCCCGGACTATGGCTACACCTTC.

The rearrangement links TRBV7-9 to TRBJ1-3; D remains unclear. The CDR3 consists of 14 residues. In germline, CDR1 is SEHNR, CDR2 FQNEAQ (reference sequence). V was cut by 1 base and J by 0 bases, with 4 bases left in between. CDR3 protein: CASSLVRSGNTIYF. CDR3 nucleotide sequence: TGTGCCAGCAGCTTAGTCCGCTCTGGAAACACCATATATTTT.

This clonotype occurred a few times. This chain uses TRBV20-1 with TRBJ2-3, with 7 bases aligning to TRBD2. The CDR3 has 13 residues. The V gene end was trimmed by 3 bases and the J gene end by 1 base; junction bases not matched to a gene: 1. The V gene's germline CDR1 is DFQATT and CDR2 SNEGSKA (reference sequence). The CDR3 DNA sequence: TGCAGTGCTAGTCGGGGGGGCACAGATACGCAGTATTTT. This translates into CSASRGGTDTQYF.

The rearrangement uses TRBV27 and TRBJ1-4; possible D gene TRBD1, 5 bases. Germline loops: CDR1 MNHEY, CDR2 SMNVEV (reference sequence). V was trimmed by 3 bases and J by 8 bases, leaving 16 bases between them. The CDR3 length is 15 residues. CDR3 amino acids: CASSLVGRGDEKLFF. The CDR3, as DNA: TGTGCCAGCAGTTTGGTGGGTCGGGGGGACGAAAAACTGTTTTTT.

A remark on this clonotype: Since a much larger clone is just one base distant, this may be a read error. The chain links TRBV4-3 to TRBJ2-2, with 8 bases lining up with TRBD1. Germline CDR1 and CDR2: LGHNA and YSLEER. There are 17 residues in the CDR3. CDR3 DNA sequence: TGCGCCAGCAGCCAGGACAGGGCGGGCTCGAACATCGGGGAGCTGTTTTTT. Protein sequence: CASSQDRAGSNIGELFF.

V and J are TRBV11-3 and TRBJ2-4; D might be TRBD1 or TRBD2, each matching 6 bases. Trimming cost V 0 bases and J 1 base, with 19 bases left between them. CDR1 is SGHNT and CDR2 is YENEEA in the germline V gene. This CDR3 spans 19 amino acids. The DNA of the CDR3 is TGTGCCAGCAGCTTAGATTCCGTGGCAGGGGAGGAGGCCAAAAACATTCAGTACTTC. Translation: CASSLDSVAGEEAKNIQYF. The full variable domain, its missing parts supplied by reference TRBV11-3 and TRBJ2-4, is EAGVVQSPRYKIIEKKQPVAFWCNPISGHNTLYWYLQNLGQGPELLIRYENEEAVDDSQLPKDRFSAERLKGVDSTLKIQPAELGDSAVYLCASSLDSVAGEEAKNIQYFGAGTRLSVL.

The genes are TRBV11-2 and TRBJ2-7; D could derive from TRBD1 or TRBD2 (5 bases each). V shed 2 bases and J shed 2 bases, with 16 bases lying between them. Looked up from germline, CDR1 is SGHAT and CDR2 is FQNNGV. The CDR3 is 16 residues long. This CDR3 reads CASSLLGRSPTYEQYF. CDR3 coding DNA: TGTGCCAGCAGCTTACTGGGACGCTCTCCTACCTACGAGCAGTACTTC.

V and J are TRBV19 and TRBJ2-1, with 11 bases fitting TRBD2. CDR1 is LNHDA, CDR2 SQIVND, per germline (reference sequence). Trimming removed 5 bases from V and 3 bases from J; junction bases left unmatched: 12. The CDR3 has 18 residues. The CDR3 DNA reads TGTGCCAGTAGTGCCGAGGGGACTAGCGGACCCATCTACAATGAGCAGTTCTTC. The encoded protein is CASSAEGTSGPIYNEQFF.

V usage is TRBV2 and J usage is TRBJ2-7; 9 nucleotides align to TRBD1. Germline V gene lookup returns CDR1 SNHLY and CDR2 FYNNEI. CDR3 size: 12 residues. V dropped 9 bases and J dropped 4; count of bases not matched to a gene: 4. The CDR3 protein is CARGDRVYEQYF. The CDR3, as DNA: TGTGCCAGAGGGGACAGGGTGTACGAGCAGTACTTC.

The chain has TRBV12-3 or TRBV12-4 and TRBJ1-5; a possible D gene is TRBD1 (6 bases). The CDR3 sequence is 14 residues long. Trimming shortened V by 1 base and J by 6 bases, and 10 bases separated the two germline ends. The chain's CDR3 is CASSLGGGGQPQHF. The CDR3, as DNA: TGTGCCAGCAGTTTAGGGGGGGGCGGTCAGCCCCAGCATTTT.

In its sample, this clonotype was seen a few times. An end of the junction does not agree with germline; a read error may underlie this. This chain links TRBV7-7 with TRBJ2-1; D not certain. CDR1 and CDR2 (germline): SSHAT, FNYEAQ (reference sequence). The CDR3 contains 15 residues. CDR3 amino acids: CASSLSPSSYNEQFF. The CDR3 coding sequence is TGTGCTAGCAGCTTATCCCCGAGCTCCTACAATGAGCAGTTCTTC.

This clonotype has a handful of counts. This sequence joins TRBV11-2 and TRBJ2-7; D unresolved. CDR3 length: 16 amino acids. With 0 bases removed from V and 0 bases from J, the gap between germline ends came to 12 bases. Germline lookup yields CDR1 SGHAT and CDR2 FQNNGV. CDR3 protein: CASSLEGLFSSYEQYF. The CDR3 DNA is TGTGCCAGCAGCTTAGAAGGCCTCTTCAGCTCCTACGAGCAGTACTTC.

The chain employs TRBV11-2 and TRBJ1-5; the D is unclear. Germline V gives CDR1 SGHAT, CDR2 FQNNGV. The length of the CDR3 is 15 residues. Trimming removed 5 bases from V and 1 base from J, with 12 bases in between. This CDR3 reads CASSLGVGSNQPQHF. CDR3 DNA sequence: TGTGCCAGCAGCCTTGGGGTTGGGAGCAATCAGCCCCAGCATTTT.

This sequence joins TRBV19 and TRBJ1-6; tentative D call: TRBD1 (5 bases). Germline lookup yields CDR1 LNHDA and CDR2 SQIVND (reference sequence). The CDR3 runs to 14 residues. V lost 3 bases, J lost 6 bases, and 9 bases lay in between. The CDR3, as DNA: TGTGCCAGTAGTATTGGGACGGTTAATTCACCCCTCCACTTT. Its translation is CASSIGTVNSPLHF.

This sequence joins TRBV12-3 or TRBV12-4 and TRBJ1-3; D is unclear. The CDR3 contains 14 residues. The V and J ends lost 1 base and 2 bases respectively, with 6 bases between them. CDR3: CASSLGSAGNTIYF. Written as DNA, the CDR3 is TGTGCCAGCAGTTTAGGAAGCGCTGGAAACACCATATATTTT.

Regarding this clonotype: A much larger clone lies one base from this, so it may be a read error. The chain employs TRBV4-3 and TRBJ2-1; 9 bases map to TRBD1. V lost 0 bases, J lost 0 bases, and 0 bases stayed unmatched. The germline V gene encodes CDR1 LGHNA and CDR2 YSLEER. The length of the CDR3 is 16 residues. The CDR3 DNA sequence: TGCGCCAGCAGCCAAGAGACAGGGGGCTCCTACAATGAGCAGTTCTTC. Translated, it gives CASSQETGGSYNEQFF.

This sequence joins TRBV11-3 and TRBJ2-1, with D possibly TRBD2 on 5 matching bases. The germline V and J ends were trimmed by 0 bases and 4 bases, with 13 bases remaining between them. The germline V gene has CDR1 SGHNT and CDR2 YENEEA. CDR3 length equals 16 residues. DNA for the CDR3: TGTGCCAGCAGCTTAGAGGGCGGGCAGGAGTACAATGAGCAGTTCTTC. This translates into CASSLEGGQEYNEQFF.

The chain carries TRBV27 and TRBJ1-6; 7 nucleotides match TRBD1. Germline V gene lookup returns CDR1 MNHEY and CDR2 SMNVEV (reference sequence). After removal of 2 bases from V and 5 bases from J, the junction contained 9 bases not matched to a gene. The CDR3 contains 17 residues. This CDR3 is CASSLGDRAINNSPLHF. The CDR3 coding sequence is TGTGCCAGCAGTTTAGGCGACAGGGCAATTAATAATTCACCCCTCCACTTT.

The rearrangement joins TRBV9 to TRBJ1-2; D might be TRBD1 (5 bases). The V gene lost 0 bases and the J gene lost 6 bases, with 6 bases spanning the gap. Germline V CDR1 and CDR2: SGDLS, YYNGEE. The CDR3 has 12 residues. CDR3 in DNA: TGTGCCAGCAGCGTAGGAGGGGATGGCTACACCTTC. This translates into CASSVGGDGYTF.

This clonotype was seen ten or more times. The V and J genes are TRBV7-2 and TRBJ2-2; a possible D gene is TRBD2 (5 bases). V was shortened by 2 bases and J by 1 base, with 8 bases between the two germline ends. This CDR3 spans 15 amino acids. Germline V gives CDR1 SGHTA, CDR2 FQGNSA. CDR3 amino acids: CASSLYSGNTGELFF. For the CDR3, the DNA is TGTGCCAGCAGCTTATACAGCGGGAACACCGGGGAGCTGTTTTTT.

The table lists this clonotype with many counts. The rearrangement uses TRBV4-3 and TRBJ2-7; 7 bases are shared with TRBD1. The length of the CDR3 is 14 residues. Germline CDR1 is LGHNA and CDR2 is YSLEER. Trimming removed 5 bases from V and 5 bases from J; junction bases left unmatched: 9. The CDR3 here is CASSSDRARNEQYF. DNA for the CDR3: TGCGCCAGCAGCTCCGACAGGGCAAGGAACGAGCAGTACTTC.

This clonotype appeared a few times. The chain carries TRBV6-2 or TRBV6-3 and TRBJ2-1, with 9 bases that match TRBD2. The length of the CDR3 is 14 residues. Trimming cost V 4 bases and J 7 bases; bases outside gene matches: 5. CDR1 is MNHEY, CDR2 SVGEGT, per germline. The CDR3 nucleotides are TGTGCCAGCAGTTCTAGCGGGGCTCGTAATGAGCAGTTCTTC. It is translated as CASSSSGARNEQFF.

This chain links TRBV5-4 with TRBJ2-1; 8 positions agree with TRBD2. Germline trimming cut 0 bases from V and 10 bases from J; bases unmatched to any gene: 0. Germline CDR1 and CDR2: SGHNT and YYREEE (reference sequence). The CDR3 extends over 12 amino acids. The CDR3 spells CASSLGLAEQFF. In DNA form, the CDR3 reads TGTGCCAGCAGCTTGGGACTAGCGGAGCAGTTCTTC.